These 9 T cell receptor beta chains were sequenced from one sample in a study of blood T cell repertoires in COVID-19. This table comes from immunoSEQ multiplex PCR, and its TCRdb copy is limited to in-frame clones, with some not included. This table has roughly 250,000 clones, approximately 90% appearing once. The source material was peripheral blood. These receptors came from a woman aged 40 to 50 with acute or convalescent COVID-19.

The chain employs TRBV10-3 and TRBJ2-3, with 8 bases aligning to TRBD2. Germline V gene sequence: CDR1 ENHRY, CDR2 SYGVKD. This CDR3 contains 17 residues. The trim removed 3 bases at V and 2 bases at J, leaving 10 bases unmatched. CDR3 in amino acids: CAISDPSRGGPTDTQYF. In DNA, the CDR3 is TGTGCCATCAGTGACCCTAGTCGCGGGGGGCCCACAGATACGCAGTATTTT.

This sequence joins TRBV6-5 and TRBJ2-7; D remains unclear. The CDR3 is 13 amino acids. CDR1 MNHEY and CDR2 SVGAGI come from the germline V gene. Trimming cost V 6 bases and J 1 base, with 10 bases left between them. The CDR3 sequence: CASRSADSYEQYV. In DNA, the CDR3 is TGTGCCAGCAGGTCGGCGGATTCCTACGAGCAGTACGTC.

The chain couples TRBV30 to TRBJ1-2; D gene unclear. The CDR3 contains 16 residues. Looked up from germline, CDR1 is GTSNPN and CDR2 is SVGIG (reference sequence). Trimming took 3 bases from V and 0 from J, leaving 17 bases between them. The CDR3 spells CAWRGSAGLANYGYTF. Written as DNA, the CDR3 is TGTGCCTGGAGGGGGTCGGCGGGATTGGCTAACTATGGCTACACCTTC.

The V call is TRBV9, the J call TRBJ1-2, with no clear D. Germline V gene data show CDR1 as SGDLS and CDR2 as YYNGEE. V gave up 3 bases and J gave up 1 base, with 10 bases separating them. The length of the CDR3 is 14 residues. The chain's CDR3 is CASSAPGINYGYTF. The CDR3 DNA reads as TGTGCCAGCAGCGCCCCCGGGATTAACTATGGCTACACCTTC. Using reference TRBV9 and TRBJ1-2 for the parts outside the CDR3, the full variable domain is DSGVTQTPKHLITATGQRVTLRCSPRSGDLSVYWYQQSLDQGLQFLIQYYNGEERAKGNILERFSAQQFPDLHSELNLSSLELGDSALYFCASSAPGINYGYTFGSGTRLTVV.

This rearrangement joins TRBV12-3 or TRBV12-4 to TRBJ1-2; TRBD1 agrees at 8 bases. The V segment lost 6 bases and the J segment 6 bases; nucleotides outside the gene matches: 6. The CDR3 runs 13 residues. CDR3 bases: TGTGCCAGCAGAGCGGACAGGGCGAATGGCTACACCTTC. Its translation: CASRADRANGYTF.

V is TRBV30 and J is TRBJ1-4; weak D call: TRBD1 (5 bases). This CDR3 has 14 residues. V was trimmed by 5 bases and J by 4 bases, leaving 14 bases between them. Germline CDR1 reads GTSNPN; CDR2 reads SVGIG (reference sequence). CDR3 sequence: CAWADTDHNEKLFF. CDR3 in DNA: TGTGCCTGGGCGGACACGGATCATAATGAAAAACTGTTTTTT.

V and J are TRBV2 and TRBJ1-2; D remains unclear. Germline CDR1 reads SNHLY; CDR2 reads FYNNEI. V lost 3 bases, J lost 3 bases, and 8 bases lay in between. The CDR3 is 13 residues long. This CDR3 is CASSEAGYYGYTF. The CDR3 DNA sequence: TGTGCCAGCAGTGAGGCAGGTTACTATGGCTACACCTTC.

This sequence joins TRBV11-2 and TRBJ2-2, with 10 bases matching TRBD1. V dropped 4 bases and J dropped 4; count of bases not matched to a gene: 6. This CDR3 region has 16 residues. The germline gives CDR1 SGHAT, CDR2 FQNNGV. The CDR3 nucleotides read TGTGCCAGCAGCTCCAGGACAGGGGGAGGCACCGGGGAGCTGTTTTTT. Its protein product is CASSSRTGGGTGELFF.

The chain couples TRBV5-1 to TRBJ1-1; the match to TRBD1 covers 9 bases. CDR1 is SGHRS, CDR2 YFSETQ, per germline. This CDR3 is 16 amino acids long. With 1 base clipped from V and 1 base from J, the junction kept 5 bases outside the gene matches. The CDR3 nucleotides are TGCGCCAGCAGCTTGTTACCGACAGGGGGGAACACTGAAGCTTTCTTT. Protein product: CASSLLPTGGNTEAFF.